This T cell receptor (beta chain) was observed in a study of T cells in tuberculosis. The CDR3 extends over 14 amino acids. Germline assignment: CDR1 LNHDA and CDR2 SQIVND (reference sequence). Trimming cost V 3 bases and J 3 bases, with 8 bases left between them. Only in-frame clones appear in the TCRdb table, and some are missing; sequencing was by immunoSEQ multiplex PCR. This sample has around 26,000 clones; more than 80% occur once, and the top ten carry 15% to 20%. This TCR derives from a donor between 10 and 35 years old with latent tuberculosis or without tuberculosis infection. Some clones in this sample may be carry-over from other donors' samples. Sequencing was performed on PBMCs. The chain carries TRBV19 and TRBJ2-2, with D possibly matching TRBD2 (6 bases). The CDR3 region has the DNA TGTGCCAGTAGTATCTGGGGGGACACCGGGGAGCTGTTTTTT. Its translation: CASSIWGDTGELFF.